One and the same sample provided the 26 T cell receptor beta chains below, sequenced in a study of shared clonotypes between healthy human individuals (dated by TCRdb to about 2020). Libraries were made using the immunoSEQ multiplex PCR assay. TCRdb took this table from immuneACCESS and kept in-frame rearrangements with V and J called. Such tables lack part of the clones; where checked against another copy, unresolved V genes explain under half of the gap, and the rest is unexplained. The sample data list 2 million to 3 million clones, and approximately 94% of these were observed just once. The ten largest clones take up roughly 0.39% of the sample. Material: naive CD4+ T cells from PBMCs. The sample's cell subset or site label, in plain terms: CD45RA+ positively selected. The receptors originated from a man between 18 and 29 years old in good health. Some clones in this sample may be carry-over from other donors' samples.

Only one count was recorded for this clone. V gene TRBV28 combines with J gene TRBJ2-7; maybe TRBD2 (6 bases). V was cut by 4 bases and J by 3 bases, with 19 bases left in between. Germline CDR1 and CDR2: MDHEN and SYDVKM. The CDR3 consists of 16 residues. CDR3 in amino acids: CASSSRFPRGDYEQYF. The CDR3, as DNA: TGTGCCAGCAGTTCCCGTTTCCCGCGGGGAGACTACGAGCAGTACTTC.

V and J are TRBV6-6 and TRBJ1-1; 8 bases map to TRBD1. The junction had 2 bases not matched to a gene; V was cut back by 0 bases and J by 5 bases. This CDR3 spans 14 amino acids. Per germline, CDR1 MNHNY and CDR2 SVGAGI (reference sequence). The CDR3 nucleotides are TGTGCCAGCAGTTACTCACAGGGGGGGACTGAAGCTTTCTTT. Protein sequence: CASSYSQGGTEAFF.

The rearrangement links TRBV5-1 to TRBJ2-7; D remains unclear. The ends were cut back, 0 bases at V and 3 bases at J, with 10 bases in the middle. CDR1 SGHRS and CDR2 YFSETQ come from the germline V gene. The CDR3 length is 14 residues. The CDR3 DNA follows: TGCGCCAGCAGCTTGGAAGACCTTAACTACGAGCAGTACTTC. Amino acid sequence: CASSLEDLNYEQYF.

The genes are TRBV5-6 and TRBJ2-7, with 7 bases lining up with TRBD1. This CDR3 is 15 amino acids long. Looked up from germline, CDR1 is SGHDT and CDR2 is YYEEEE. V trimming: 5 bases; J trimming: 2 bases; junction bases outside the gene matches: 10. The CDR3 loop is CASSQGQTITYEQYF. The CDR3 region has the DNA TGTGCCAGCAGTCAGGGACAGACAATTACCTACGAGCAGTACTTC.

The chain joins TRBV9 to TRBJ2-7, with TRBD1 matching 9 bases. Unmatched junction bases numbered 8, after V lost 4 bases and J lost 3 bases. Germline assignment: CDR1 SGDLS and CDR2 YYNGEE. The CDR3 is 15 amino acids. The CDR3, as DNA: TGTGCCAGCAGCCCCAGATGGGACAGGGACTACGAGCAGTACTTC. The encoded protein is CASSPRWDRDYEQYF.

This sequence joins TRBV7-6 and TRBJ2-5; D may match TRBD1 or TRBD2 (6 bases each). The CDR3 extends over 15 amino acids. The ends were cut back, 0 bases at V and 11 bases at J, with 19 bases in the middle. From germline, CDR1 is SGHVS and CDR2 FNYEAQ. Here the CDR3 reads CASSLAARGLGEQYF. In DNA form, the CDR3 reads TGTGCCAGCAGCTTAGCCGCCAGGGGACTGGGAGAGCAGTACTTC.

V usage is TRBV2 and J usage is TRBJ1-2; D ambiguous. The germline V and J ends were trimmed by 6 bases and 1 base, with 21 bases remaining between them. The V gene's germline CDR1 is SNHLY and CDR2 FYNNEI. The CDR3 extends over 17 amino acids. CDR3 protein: CASSFRSGRADNYGYTF. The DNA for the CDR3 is TGTGCCAGCAGCTTTAGGTCGGGTAGGGCTGATAACTATGGCTACACCTTC.

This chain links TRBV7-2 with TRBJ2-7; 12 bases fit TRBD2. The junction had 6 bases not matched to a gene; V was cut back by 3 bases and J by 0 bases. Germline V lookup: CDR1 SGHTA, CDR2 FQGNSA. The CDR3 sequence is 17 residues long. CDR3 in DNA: TGTGCCAGCAGCTTGACTAGCGGGAGTTCCCGCTCCTACGAGCAGTACTTC. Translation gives CASSLTSGSSRSYEQYF. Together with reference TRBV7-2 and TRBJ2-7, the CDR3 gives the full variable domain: GAGVSQSPSNKVTEKGKDVELRCDPISGHTALYWYRQSLGQGLEFLIYFQGNSAPDKSGLPSDRFSAERTGGSVSTLTIQRTQQEDSAVYLCASSLTSGSSRSYEQYFGPGTRLTVT.

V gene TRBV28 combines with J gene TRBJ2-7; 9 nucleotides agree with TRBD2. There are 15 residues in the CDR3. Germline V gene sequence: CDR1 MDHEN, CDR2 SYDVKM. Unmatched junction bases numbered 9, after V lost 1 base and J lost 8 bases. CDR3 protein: CASSLLAGDATQQYF. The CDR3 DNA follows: TGTGCCAGCAGTTTATTAGCGGGAGATGCTACTCAGCAGTACTTC.

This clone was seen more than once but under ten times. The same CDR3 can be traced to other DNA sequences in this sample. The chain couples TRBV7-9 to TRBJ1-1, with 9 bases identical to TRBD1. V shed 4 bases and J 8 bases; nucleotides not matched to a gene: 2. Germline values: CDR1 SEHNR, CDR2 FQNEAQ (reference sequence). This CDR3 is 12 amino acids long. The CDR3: CASSSTGGEAFF. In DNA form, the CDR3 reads TGTGCCAGCAGCTCGACAGGGGGAGAAGCTTTCTTT.

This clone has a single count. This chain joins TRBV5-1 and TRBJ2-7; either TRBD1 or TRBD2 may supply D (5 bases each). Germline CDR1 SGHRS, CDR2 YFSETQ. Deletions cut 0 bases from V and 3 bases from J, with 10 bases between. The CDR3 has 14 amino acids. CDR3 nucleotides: TGCGCCAGCAGCTTGGGGGGGACCAACTACGAGCAGTACTTC. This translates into CASSLGGTNYEQYF.

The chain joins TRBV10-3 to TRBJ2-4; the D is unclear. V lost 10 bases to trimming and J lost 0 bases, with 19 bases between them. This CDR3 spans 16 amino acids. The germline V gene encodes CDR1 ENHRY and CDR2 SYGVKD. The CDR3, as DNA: TGTGCCACGGCGCCTATTTCCACGCTAGCCAAAAACATTCAGTACTTC. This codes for CATAPISTLAKNIQYF.

The DNA for the CDR3 is TGCAGCGTCTGGGGGGGCGGTGGCTACACCTTC. Its translation is CSVWGGGGYTF. The V call is TRBV29-1, the J call TRBJ1-2, with D perhaps matching TRBD1 (6 bases). Per germline, CDR1 SQVTM and CDR2 ANQGSEA. The length of the CDR3 is 11 residues. The V and J ends lost 6 bases and 7 bases respectively, with 12 bases between them.

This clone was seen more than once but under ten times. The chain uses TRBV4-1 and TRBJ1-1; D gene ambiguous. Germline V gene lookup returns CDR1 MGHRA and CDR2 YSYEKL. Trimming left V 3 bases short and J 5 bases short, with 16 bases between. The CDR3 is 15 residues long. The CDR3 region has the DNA TGCGCCAGCAGCCACTCTACTACACGAGCAACTGAAGCTTTCTTT. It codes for CASSHSTTRATEAFF.

The CDR3 here is CASSVLGAKNIQYF. In DNA, the CDR3 is TGCGCCAGCAGCGTTTTAGGAGCCAAAAACATTCAGTACTTC. The chain joins TRBV5-1 to TRBJ2-4, with D uncertain. The germline gives CDR1 SGHRS, CDR2 YFSETQ. The V end lost 4 bases, the J end lost 0 bases, and 8 bases lay between the germline ends. CDR3 length equals 14 residues.

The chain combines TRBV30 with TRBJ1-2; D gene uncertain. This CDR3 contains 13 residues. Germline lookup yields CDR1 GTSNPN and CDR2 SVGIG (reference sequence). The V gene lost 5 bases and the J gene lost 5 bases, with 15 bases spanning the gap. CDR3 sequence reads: CAWGPPDHYGYTF. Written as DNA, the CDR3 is TGTGCCTGGGGGCCTCCCGATCATTATGGCTACACCTTC.

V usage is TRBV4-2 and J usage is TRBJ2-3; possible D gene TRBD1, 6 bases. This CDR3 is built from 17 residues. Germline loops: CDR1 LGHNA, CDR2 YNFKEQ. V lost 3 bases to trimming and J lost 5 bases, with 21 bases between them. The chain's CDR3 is CASSHIQGAAPGDTQYF. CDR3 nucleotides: TGTGCCAGCAGCCACATACAGGGTGCCGCTCCAGGAGATACGCAGTATTTT.

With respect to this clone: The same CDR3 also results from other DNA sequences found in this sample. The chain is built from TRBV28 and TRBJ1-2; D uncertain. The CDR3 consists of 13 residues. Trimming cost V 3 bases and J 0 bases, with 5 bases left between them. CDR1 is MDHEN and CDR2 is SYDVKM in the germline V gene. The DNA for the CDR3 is TGTGCCAGCAGTTTTCGAGCTAACTATGGCTACACCTTC. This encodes CASSFRANYGYTF.

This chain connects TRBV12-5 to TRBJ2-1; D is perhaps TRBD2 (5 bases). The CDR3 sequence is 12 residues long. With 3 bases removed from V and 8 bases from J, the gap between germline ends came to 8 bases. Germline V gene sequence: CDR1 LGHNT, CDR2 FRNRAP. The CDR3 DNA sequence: TGTGCTAGTGGTTTCTTCGGGGATGAGCAGTTCTTC. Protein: CASGFFGDEQFF.

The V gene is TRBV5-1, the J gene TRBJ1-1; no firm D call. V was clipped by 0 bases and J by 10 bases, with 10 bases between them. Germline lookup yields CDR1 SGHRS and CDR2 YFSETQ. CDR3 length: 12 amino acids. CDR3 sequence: CASSLDRFGAFF. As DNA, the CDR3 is TGCGCCAGCAGCTTGGACAGATTTGGAGCTTTCTTT.

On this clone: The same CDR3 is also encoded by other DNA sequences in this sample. CDR3 bases: TGTGCCAGCAGTAGCGGGAACACCGGGGAGCTGTTTTTT. It yields the protein CASSSGNTGELFF. This chain uses TRBV28 with TRBJ2-2, with D maybe TRBD2 (5 bases). This CDR3 is built from 13 residues. The germline V and J ends were trimmed by 5 bases and 1 base, with 5 bases remaining between them. Per germline, CDR1 MDHEN and CDR2 SYDVKM.

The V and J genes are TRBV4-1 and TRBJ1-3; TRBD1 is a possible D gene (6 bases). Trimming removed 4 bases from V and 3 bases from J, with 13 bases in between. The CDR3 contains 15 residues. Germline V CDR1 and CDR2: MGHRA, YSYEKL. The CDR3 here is CASSPTQGDGNTIYF. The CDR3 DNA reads TGCGCCAGCAGCCCAACACAGGGAGATGGAAACACCATATATTTT.

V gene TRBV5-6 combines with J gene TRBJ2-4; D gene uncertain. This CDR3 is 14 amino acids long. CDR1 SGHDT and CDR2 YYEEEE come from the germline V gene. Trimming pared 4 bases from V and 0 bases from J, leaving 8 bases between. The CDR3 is CASSPRGAKNIQYF. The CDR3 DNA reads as TGTGCCAGCAGCCCCCGCGGAGCCAAAAACATTCAGTACTTC.

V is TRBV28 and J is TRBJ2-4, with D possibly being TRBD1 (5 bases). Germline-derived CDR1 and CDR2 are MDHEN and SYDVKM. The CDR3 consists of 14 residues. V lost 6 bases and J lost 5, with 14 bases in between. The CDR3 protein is CASRLNTGENIQYF. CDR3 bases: TGTGCCAGCAGACTAAACACAGGCGAAAACATTCAGTACTTC. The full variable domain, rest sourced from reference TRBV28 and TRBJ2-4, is DVKVTQSSRYLVKRTGEKVFLECVQDMDHENMFWYRQDPGLGLRLIYFSYDVKMKEKGDIPEGYSVSREKKERFSLILESASTNQTSMYLCASRLNTGENIQYFGAGTRLSVL.

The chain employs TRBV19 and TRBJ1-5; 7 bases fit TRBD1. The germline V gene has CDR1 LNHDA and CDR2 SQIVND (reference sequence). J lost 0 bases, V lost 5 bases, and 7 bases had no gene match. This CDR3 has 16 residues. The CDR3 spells CASSRGQWYSNQPQHF. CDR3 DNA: TGTGCCAGTAGTCGGGGACAGTGGTATAGCAATCAGCCCCAGCATTTT.

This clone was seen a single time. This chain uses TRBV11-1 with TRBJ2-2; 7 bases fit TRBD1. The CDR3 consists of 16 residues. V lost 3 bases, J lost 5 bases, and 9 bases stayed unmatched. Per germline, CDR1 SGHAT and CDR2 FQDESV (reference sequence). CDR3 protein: CASSLAQGIGTGELFF. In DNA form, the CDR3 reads TGTGCCAGCAGCTTGGCACAGGGGATAGGGACCGGGGAGCTGTTTTTT.